Listed here are 20 T cell receptor beta chains from one sample, sequenced in a study of cytomegalovirus exposure and HLA in healthy donors. Vbeta (60) and Jbeta (13) primers were used in the PCR. Sequencing was performed with immunoSEQ multiplex PCR; in TCRdb, only in-frame clones are kept and a portion is missing. The sample lists about 230,000 clones; roughly 84% were seen once. The source material was PBMCs. The receptors were sampled from a girl aged 2 to 9 in good health and CMV-seronegative.

The V and J genes are TRBV2 and TRBJ2-1; 7 nucleotides line up with TRBD2. Germline loops: CDR1 SNHLY, CDR2 FYNNEI. V was pared by 5 bases and J by 0 bases, with 7 bases of the junction left unmatched. The CDR3 runs 16 residues. CDR3 bases: TGTGCCAGCAGTCGGGAGGCGGCGAGCTCCTACAATGAGCAGTTCTTC. This gives the protein CASSREAASSYNEQFF.

The chain combines TRBV7-7 with TRBJ2-7; 10 nucleotides line up with TRBD2. Trimming removed 1 base from V and 6 bases from J; junction bases left unmatched: 0. The germline V gene encodes CDR1 SSHAT and CDR2 FNYEAQ (reference sequence). The CDR3 is 13 residues long. CDR3 in DNA: TGTGCCAGCAGCTTAGGACTAGCGGGCGAGCAGTACTTC. As protein: CASSLGLAGEQYF.

The chain employs TRBV5-6 and TRBJ1-4; D is unresolved. The V and J ends lost 1 base and 2 bases respectively, with 15 bases between them. The CDR3 is 17 residues long. Germline values: CDR1 SGHDT, CDR2 YYEEEE. CDR3 residues: CASSLFQLRITNEKLFF. The DNA of the CDR3 is TGTGCCAGCAGCTTGTTCCAACTCAGGATTACTAATGAAAAACTGTTTTTT.

The CDR3 DNA reads TGTGCCAGCAGCTGGGCGGGGGAGACCCAGTACTTC. Protein: CASSWAGETQYF. The gene calls are TRBV5-4 and TRBJ2-5; D might be TRBD2 (6 bases). The CDR3 sequence is 12 residues long. Germline V lookup: CDR1 SGHNT, CDR2 YYREEE (reference sequence). Trimming cost V 3 bases and J 5 bases, with 8 bases left between them.

The sample holds one count of this clone. This chain joins TRBV27 and TRBJ2-5, with a possible D match to TRBD1 (5 bases). The CDR3 consists of 12 residues. Germline values: CDR1 MNHEY, CDR2 SMNVEV (reference sequence). Trimming shortened V by 7 bases and J by 13 bases, and 19 bases separated the two germline ends. In DNA form, the CDR3 reads TGTGCCAGCACCACTGCGGCAGGGTATCTGTACTTC. This translates into CASTTAAGYLYF.

This clone has a single count. This sequence joins TRBV12-5 and TRBJ2-1; 8 bases are a match to TRBD2. Germline V lookup: CDR1 LGHNT, CDR2 FRNRAP. The CDR3 consists of 17 residues. V lost 4 bases and J lost 0; bases outside the gene matches: 8. CDR3 protein: CASGSLGRGVSYNEQFF. CDR3 nucleotides: TGTGCTAGTGGTTCCCTGGGGCGGGGGGTCTCCTACAATGAGCAGTTCTTC. Drawing the rest from reference TRBV12-5 and TRBJ2-1, the complete variable domain is DARVTQTPRHKVTEMGQEVTMRCQPILGHNTVFWYRQTMMQGLELLAYFRNRAPLDDSGMPKDRFSAEMPDATLATLKIQPSEPRDSAVYFCASGSLGRGVSYNEQFFGPGTRLTVL.

The V call is TRBV29-1, the J call TRBJ2-1; 8 bases map to TRBD1. Germline V gene lookup returns CDR1 SQVTM and CDR2 ANQGSEA. J was trimmed by 7 bases and V by 1 base; bases with no gene match: 6. The CDR3 length is 14 residues. CDR3 in amino acids: CSVEVETGGNEQFF. CDR3 in DNA: TGCAGCGTTGAAGTAGAAACAGGGGGGAATGAGCAGTTCTTC.

The rearrangement links TRBV30 to TRBJ2-3; 10 nucleotides line up with TRBD2. This CDR3 contains 14 residues. V was pared by 6 bases and J by 4 bases, with 7 bases of the junction left unmatched. Per germline, CDR1 GTSNPN and CDR2 SVGIG (reference sequence). CDR3 in amino acids: CACASGRISDTQYF. The CDR3 nucleotides are TGTGCCTGTGCTAGCGGGAGAATCTCAGATACGCAGTATTTT. The full variable domain, with the rest looked up from reference TRBV30 and TRBJ2-3, is SQTIHQWPATLVQPVGSPLSLECTVEGTSNPNLYWYRQAAGRGLQLLFYSVGIGQISSEVPQNLSASRPQDRQFILSSKKLLLSDSGFYLCACASGRISDTQYFGPGTRLTVL.

The J gene is TRBJ1-4, the V gene TRBV5-1; D is uncertain. The V and J ends lost 8 bases and 3 bases respectively, with 14 bases between them. The CDR3 is 14 residues long. Germline V lookup: CDR1 SGHRS, CDR2 YFSETQ. The CDR3 is CASTSGSPNEKLFF. The CDR3 DNA is TGCGCCAGTACCTCCGGGAGCCCTAATGAAAAACTGTTTTTT.

The gene calls are TRBV2 and TRBJ1-2, with 11 bases matching TRBD1. Germline V gene data show CDR1 as SNHLY and CDR2 as FYNNEI. CDR3 length: 14 amino acids. Losses at the gene ends were 5 bases for V and 9 bases for J; bases not matched to a gene: 8. CDR3 DNA: TGTGCCAGCAGTTTACTCCGGGACAGGGGGAGCTACACCTTC. This gives the protein CASSLLRDRGSYTF.

This clone was counted a single time. The chain couples TRBV11-3 to TRBJ1-1, with 7 bases fitting TRBD1. CDR3 length: 14 residues. The V gene's germline CDR1 is SGHNT and CDR2 YENEEA. The junction had 5 bases not matched to a gene; V was cut back by 4 bases and J by 3 bases. CDR3 amino acids: CASSYRGVDTEAFF. The CDR3 nucleotides read TGTGCCAGCAGCTACAGGGGTGTGGACACTGAAGCTTTCTTT.

The chain carries TRBV6-1 and TRBJ1-1; weak D call: TRBD1 (6 bases). Deletions cut 7 bases from V and 3 bases from J, with 15 bases between. The germline V gene encodes CDR1 MNHNS and CDR2 SASEGT. There are 14 residues in the CDR3. As DNA, the CDR3 is TGTGCCAGCACCTTGGGACAAGGAGACACTGAAGCTTTCTTT. Protein product: CASTLGQGDTEAFF.

The genes are TRBV5-5 and TRBJ1-2, with D possibly matching TRBD1 (6 bases). Germline CDR1 and CDR2: SGHKS and YYEKEE (reference sequence). V dropped 1 base and J dropped 5 bases, with 15 bases sitting between them. CDR3 size: 15 residues. The CDR3 DNA follows: TGTGCCAGCAGCTTGCAGGGGACAAACCTTTATGGCTACACCTTC. As protein: CASSLQGTNLYGYTF.

Only one count was recorded for this clone. This chain connects TRBV7-9 to TRBJ1-1, with D possibly TRBD1 on 5 matching bases. The V gene's germline CDR1 is SEHNR and CDR2 FQNEAQ (reference sequence). This CDR3 comprises 13 residues. Trimming stripped 3 bases from V and 1 base from J, with 6 bases between. The CDR3 region has the DNA TGTGCCAGCAGCTTCCAGGGGAACACTGAAGCTTTCTTT. Protein product: CASSFQGNTEAFF.

The V and J genes are TRBV5-4 and TRBJ2-1, with a weak D call TRBD2 (7 bases). The length of the CDR3 is 16 residues. The V end lost 4 bases, the J end lost 7 bases, and 21 bases lay between the germline ends. Germline V lookup: CDR1 SGHNT, CDR2 YYREEE (reference sequence). In DNA, the CDR3 is TGTGCCAGCAGCCCCTTGGGGGGGGGCCTGGTGAATGAGCAGTTCTTC. Translating it yields CASSPLGGGLVNEQFF.

This rearrangement joins TRBV10-3 to TRBJ1-4; D not resolved. Germline V lookup: CDR1 ENHRY, CDR2 SYGVKD. V gave up 0 bases and J gave up 10 bases, with 15 bases separating them. The CDR3 sequence is 15 residues long. The CDR3 region is CAISESRGDLAKLFF. DNA of the CDR3: TGTGCCATCAGTGAGTCCCGGGGAGACTTGGCAAAACTGTTTTTT.

V usage is TRBV29-1 and J usage is TRBJ1-2, with D possibly TRBD1 on 5 matching bases. The CDR3 runs to 13 residues. Trimming pared 7 bases from V and 8 bases from J, leaving 20 bases between. Germline V lookup: CDR1 SQVTM, CDR2 ANQGSEA. The CDR3 DNA follows: TGCAGCGCCCGAAGGGGCCAGGGTAGGGGCTACACCTTC. Translated: CSARRGQGRGYTF.

The V gene is TRBV6-1, the J gene TRBJ2-7; TRBD1 agrees at 7 bases. In germline, CDR1 is MNHNS, CDR2 SASEGT. Germline trimming cut 6 bases from V and 0 bases from J; bases unmatched to any gene: 8. This CDR3 comprises 15 residues. The CDR3 DNA reads TGTGCCAGCAGGGATGGGACAGCGAGCTCCTACGAGCAGTACTTC. It yields the protein CASRDGTASSYEQYF.

This chain links TRBV27 with TRBJ2-1; D is unresolved. The germline gives CDR1 MNHEY, CDR2 SMNVEV (reference sequence). The CDR3 loop spans 13 amino acids. The ends were cut back, 2 bases at V and 5 bases at J, with 7 bases in the middle. The DNA for the CDR3 is TGTGCCAGCAGTTTACTAATCCACAATGAGCAGTTCTTC. It translates to CASSLLIHNEQFF.

CDR3 in DNA: TGTGCCAGCAGCGTAGGGGACAGGGACCACGAGCAGTACTTC. It specifies CASSVGDRDHEQYF. The chain employs TRBV9 and TRBJ2-7; TRBD1 matches 9 bases. This CDR3 contains 14 residues. J lost 5 bases, V lost 0 bases, and 3 bases had no gene match. Germline V gives CDR1 SGDLS, CDR2 YYNGEE.